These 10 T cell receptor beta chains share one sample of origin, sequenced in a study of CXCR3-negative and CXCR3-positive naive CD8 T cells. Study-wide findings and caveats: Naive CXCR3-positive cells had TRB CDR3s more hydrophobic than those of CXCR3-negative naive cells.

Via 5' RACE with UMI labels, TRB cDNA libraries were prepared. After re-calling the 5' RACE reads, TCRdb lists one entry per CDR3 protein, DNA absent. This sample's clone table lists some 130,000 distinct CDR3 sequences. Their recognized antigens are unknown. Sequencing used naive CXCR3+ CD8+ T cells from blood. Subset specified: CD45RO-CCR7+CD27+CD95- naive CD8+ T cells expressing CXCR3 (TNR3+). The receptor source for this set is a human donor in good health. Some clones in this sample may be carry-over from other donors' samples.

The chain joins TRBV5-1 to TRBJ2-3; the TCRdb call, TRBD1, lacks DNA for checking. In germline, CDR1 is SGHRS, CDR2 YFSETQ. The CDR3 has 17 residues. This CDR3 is CASSLSLLAGATDTQYF. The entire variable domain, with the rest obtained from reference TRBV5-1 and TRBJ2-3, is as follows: KAGVTQTPRYLIKTRGQQVTLSCSPISGHRSVSWYQQTPGQGLQFLFEYFSETQRNKGNFPGRFSGRQFSNSRSEMNVSTLELGDSALYLCASSLSLLAGATDTQYFGPGTRLTVL.

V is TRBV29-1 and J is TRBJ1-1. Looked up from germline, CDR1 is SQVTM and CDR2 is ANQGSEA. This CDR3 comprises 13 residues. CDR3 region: CSVERPLNTEAFF.

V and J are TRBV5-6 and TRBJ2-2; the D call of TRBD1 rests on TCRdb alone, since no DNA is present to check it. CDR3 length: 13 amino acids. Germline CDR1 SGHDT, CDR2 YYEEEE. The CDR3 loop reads CAASQGATGELFF.

The CDR3 loop reads CSAYPPGHEQYF. The chain combines TRBV20-1 with TRBJ2-7; TCRdb calls TRBD1, which cannot be checked without DNA. The CDR3 has 12 amino acids. Germline V gives CDR1 DFQATT, CDR2 SNEGSKA (reference sequence).

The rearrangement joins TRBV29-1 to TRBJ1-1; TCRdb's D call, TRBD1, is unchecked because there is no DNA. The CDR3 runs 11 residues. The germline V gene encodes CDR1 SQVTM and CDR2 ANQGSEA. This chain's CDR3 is CSGQGSTEAFF.

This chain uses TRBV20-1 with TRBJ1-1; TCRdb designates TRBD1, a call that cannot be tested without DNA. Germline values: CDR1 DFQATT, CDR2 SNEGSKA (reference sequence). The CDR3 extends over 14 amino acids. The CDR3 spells CSATYSGLNTEAFF.

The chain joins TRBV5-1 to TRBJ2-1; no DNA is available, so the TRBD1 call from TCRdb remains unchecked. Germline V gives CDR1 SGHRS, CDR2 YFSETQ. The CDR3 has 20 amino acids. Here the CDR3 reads CASSPGAGRYHTLPDNEQFF.

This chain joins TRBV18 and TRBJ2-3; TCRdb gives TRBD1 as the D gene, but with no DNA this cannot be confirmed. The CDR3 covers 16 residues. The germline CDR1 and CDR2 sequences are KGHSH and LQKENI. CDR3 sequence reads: CASSPPGLEGADTQYF.

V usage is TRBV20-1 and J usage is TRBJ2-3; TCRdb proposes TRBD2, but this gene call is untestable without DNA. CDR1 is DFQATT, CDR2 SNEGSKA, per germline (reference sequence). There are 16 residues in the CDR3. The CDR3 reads CSAWGREDPSTDTQYF.

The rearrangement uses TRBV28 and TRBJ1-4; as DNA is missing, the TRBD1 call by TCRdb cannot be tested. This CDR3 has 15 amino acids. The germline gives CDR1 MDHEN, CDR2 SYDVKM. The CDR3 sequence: CASSSSPGTNEKLFF.